This T cell receptor beta chain is drawn from a study of T cells in Graves' hyperthyroidism and ophthalmopathy. Study-wide results and caveats: Blood also held most thyroid clonotypes expanded beyond 0.001.

Exclusion followed for patients with uncontrolled infection, other autoimmune disease, pregnancy or lactation. Diagnosis relied on clinical symptoms, serum thyroxine and TRAb, thyroid ultrasound and orbital computed tomography. As concerns this clonotype: The antigen remains unidentified.

Looked up from germline, CDR1 is MNHEY and CDR2 is SVGAGI. CDR3 size: 20 residues. Trimming cost V 0 bases and J 4 bases, with 25 bases left between them. The TCR beta CDR3 regions underwent amplification using RNA transcripts as the source. HTBI primers were the set used in a first-round RT-PCR of the TCR CDR3. In TCRdb, the multiplex PCR reads were re-called with MiXCR into one record per CDR3 protein. Of under 350,000 distinct CDR3 sequences in the sample, about 13% were seen once. The rearrangement joins TRBV6-5 to TRBJ2-1; maybe TRBD1 (5 bases). The TCR sequence derives from a woman aged 40 to 55 with Graves' ophthalmopathy. The sequencing input was blood. CDR3 residues: CASSYSGALAGAPSYNEQFF. CDR3 coding DNA: TGTGCCAGCAGTTACTCTGGGGCTCTCGCTGGAGCCCCCTCATACAATGAGCAGTTCTTC.